Each of the 5 T cell receptor beta chains below was sequenced from the same sample in a study of T-cell reconstitution after alpha-beta-depleted transplantation in children. Unique molecular identifiers were incorporated when the TCRbeta library was constructed. TCRdb reprocessed the PCR reads via MiXCR and lists one record per CDR3 protein. The top ten clones hold about 2.2% of a sample with about 640,000 distinct CDR3 sequences, 10% to 15% of them seen once. Specimen: PBMCs, mostly from graft donor cells, collected 360 days after TCRalphabeta/CD19-depleted stem cell transplant. All receptors come from a male patient between 5 and 17 years old who had a stem cell transplant for acute myeloid leukemia, so the T cells may come from the graft donor.

This chain joins TRBV5-6 and TRBJ2-7; D possibly corresponds to TRBD1 (5 bases). The V end was cut by 1 base, the J end by 4 bases, with 15 bases between. Germline CDR1 reads SGHDT; CDR2 reads YYEEEE. The CDR3 sequence is 15 residues long. CDR3 sequence: CASSLWQGVGYEQYF. The CDR3 DNA reads TGTGCCAGCAGCTTGTGGCAGGGCGTGGGGTACGAGCAGTACTTC.

This chain uses TRBV4-3 with TRBJ2-3; 8 bases map to TRBD2. In germline, CDR1 is LGHNA, CDR2 YSLEER. This CDR3 spans 17 amino acids. V was clipped by 0 bases and J by 0 bases; unmatched bases: 5. The CDR3 loop is CASSQDSGVTSTDTQYF. The CDR3 DNA reads as TGCGCCAGCAGCCAAGATAGCGGGGTTACTAGCACAGATACGCAGTATTTT.

This clonotype was counted a single time. V gene TRBV6-2 or TRBV6-3 combines with J gene TRBJ2-7; TRBD2 aligns across 13 bases. Germline V gives CDR1 MNHEY, CDR2 SVGEGT. After removal of 6 bases from V and 6 bases from J, the junction contained 8 bases not matched to a gene. The CDR3 has 15 amino acids. CDR3 region: CASSRTSGRASEQYF. CDR3 DNA sequence: TGTGCCAGCAGCCGCACTAGCGGGAGGGCATCCGAGCAGTACTTC.

J is TRBJ2-7 and V is TRBV28, with TRBD1 matching 7 bases. CDR1 and CDR2 from the germline V gene are MDHEN and SYDVKM. V shed 6 bases, J shed 1 base, and the junction held 12 bases outside the gene matches. The CDR3 consists of 16 residues. The CDR3 coding sequence is TGTGCCAGCAGACCGGGACAGACAGCACCTTCCTACGAGCAGTACTTC. It specifies CASRPGQTAPSYEQYF.

In this sample, this clonotype turned up many times. The rearrangement uses TRBV28 and TRBJ2-7; possible D gene TRBD2, 6 bases. Trimming pared 5 bases from V and 1 base from J, leaving 18 bases between. The CDR3 covers 16 residues. CDR1 and CDR2 from the germline V gene are MDHEN and SYDVKM. Here the CDR3 DNA reads TGTGCCAGCAGTCCCTCGATAGGGAGGATGTCCTACGAGCAGTACTTC. Its protein product is CASSPSIGRMSYEQYF.